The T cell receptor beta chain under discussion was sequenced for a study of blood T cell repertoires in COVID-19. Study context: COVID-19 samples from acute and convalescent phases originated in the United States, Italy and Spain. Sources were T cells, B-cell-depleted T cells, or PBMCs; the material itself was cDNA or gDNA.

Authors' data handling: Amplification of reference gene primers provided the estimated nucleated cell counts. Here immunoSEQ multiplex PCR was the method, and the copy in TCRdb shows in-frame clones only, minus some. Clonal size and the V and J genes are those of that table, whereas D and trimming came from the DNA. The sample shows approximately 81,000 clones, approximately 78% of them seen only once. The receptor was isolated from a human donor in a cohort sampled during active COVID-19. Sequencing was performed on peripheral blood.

The CDR3 is CASSTPMSGYTF. As DNA, the CDR3 is TGTGCCAGCAGTACTCCGATGAGTGGCTACACCTTC. This rearrangement joins TRBV6-2 or TRBV6-3 to TRBJ1-2; D is undetermined. The CDR3 spans 12 residues. Germline V gene data show CDR1 as MNHEY and CDR2 as SVGEGT. V shed 5 bases and J shed 7 bases, with 11 bases lying between them.